This T cell receptor (beta chain) was obtained from a study of CD8 T cells in Susac syndrome. The CDR3 covers 15 residues. V gave up 6 bases and J gave up 7 bases, with 21 bases separating them. When the RNA was reverse transcribed, random hexamers were used with an input of about 0.45 to 1 ug. The method of amplification for TCR beta CDR3 was immunoSEQ multiplex PCR, covering 54 Vbeta and 13 Jbeta. TCRdb fed the immunoSEQ multiplex PCR reads into MiXCR, producing one record per CDR3 protein. Counted here are 140,000 or so distinct CDR3 sequences, about 95% occurring once; the ten biggest clones make up over 0.1%.

The receptor's source is a human donor with multiple sclerosis. Source material: CD4+ T cells from PBMCs. V is TRBV12-3 or TRBV12-4 and J is TRBJ2-5; no reliable D call. CDR3 DNA sequence: TGTGCCAGCAGCCGTCGGAGCAGACTGGGGTCGACCCAGTACTTC. Its translation is CASSRRSRLGSTQYF.